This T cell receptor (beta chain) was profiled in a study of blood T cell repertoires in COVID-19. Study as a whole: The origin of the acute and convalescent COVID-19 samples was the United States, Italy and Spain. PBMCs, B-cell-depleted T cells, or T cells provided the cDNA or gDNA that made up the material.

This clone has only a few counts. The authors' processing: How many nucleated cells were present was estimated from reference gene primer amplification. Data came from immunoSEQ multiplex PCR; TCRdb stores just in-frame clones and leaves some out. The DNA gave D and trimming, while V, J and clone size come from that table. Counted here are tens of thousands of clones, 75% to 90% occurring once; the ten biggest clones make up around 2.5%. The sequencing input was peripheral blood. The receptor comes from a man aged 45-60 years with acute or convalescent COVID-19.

This chain's CDR3 is CASSFLSETQYF. CDR3 DNA sequence: TGTGCCAGCAGCTTTTTATCAGAGACCCAGTACTTC. The chain uses TRBV7-2 and TRBJ2-5; D is undetermined. This CDR3 has 12 amino acids. V lost 3 bases and J 4 bases, leaving 6 bases between the germline ends. Per the germline V gene, CDR1 is SGHTA and CDR2 is FQGNSA.